This T cell receptor beta chain was sequenced for a study of T cells in Graves' hyperthyroidism and ophthalmopathy. Overall study context: Peripheral blood specimens were obtained at initial diagnosis, prior to any treatment. Findings and caveats of the study: Model-based prediction identified ophthalmopathy a median about 6.8 months prior to its onset.

This clonotype has a count of ten or more. The antigen is not known. This CDR3 contains 13 residues. V lost 5 bases to trimming and J lost 4 bases; unmatched junction nucleotides: 4. Germline CDR1 and CDR2: MNHNS and SASEGT. Regions amplified from RNA transcripts were the TCR beta CDR3 regions. Initially, a first-round RT-PCR of the TCR CDR3 employed the HTBI primer set. MiXCR, applied by TCRdb to the multiplex PCR reads, yields one record per CDR3 protein. This sample yields about 420,000 distinct CDR3 sequences, of which 15% to 17% are seen a single time; around 7% belongs to the top ten. Out of approximately 10 ml of fresh peripheral blood came the PBMCs.

The rearrangement uses TRBV6-1 and TRBJ1-2, with TRBD1 identical over 7 bases. The sample comprised blood. This clonotype originated in a woman under 30 with Graves' hyperthyroidism. For the CDR3, the DNA is TGTGCCAGCAGTATGACAGGGTTCTATGGCTACACCTTC. Residues: CASSMTGFYGYTF.